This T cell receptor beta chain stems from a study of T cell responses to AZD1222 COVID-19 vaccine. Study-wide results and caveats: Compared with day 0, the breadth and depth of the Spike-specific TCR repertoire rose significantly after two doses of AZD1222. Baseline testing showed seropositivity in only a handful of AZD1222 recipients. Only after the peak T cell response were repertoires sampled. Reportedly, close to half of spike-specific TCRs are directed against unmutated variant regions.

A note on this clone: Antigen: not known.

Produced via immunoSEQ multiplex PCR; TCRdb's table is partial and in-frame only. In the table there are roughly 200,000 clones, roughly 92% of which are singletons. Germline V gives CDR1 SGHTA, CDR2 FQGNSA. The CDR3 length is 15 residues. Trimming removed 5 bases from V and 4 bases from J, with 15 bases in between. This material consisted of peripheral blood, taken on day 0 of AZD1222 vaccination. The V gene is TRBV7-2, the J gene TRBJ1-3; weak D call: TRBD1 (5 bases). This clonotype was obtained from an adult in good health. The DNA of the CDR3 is TGTGCCAGCAGCCCCTCGATGGGGCGGGGAAACACCATATATTTT. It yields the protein CASSPSMGRGNTIYF.